This T cell receptor beta chain emerged from a study of OX40 agonist ivuxolimab in advanced cancers. In the study overall: About 40% of patients had received prior checkpoint inhibitor therapy.

TCRdb's copy holds only in-frame clones and misses some; the assay was immunoSEQ multiplex PCR. The table shows 25,000 to 30,000 clones, with about 85% occurring only once. Trimming left V 6 bases short and J 0 bases short, with 15 bases between. There are 15 residues in the CDR3. Germline V lookup: CDR1 SEHNR, CDR2 FQNEAQ (reference sequence). Specimen: CD4+ or CD8+ T cells sorted from blood, collected in a trial of the OX40 agonist ivuxolimab. The receptor was isolated from an adult with an advanced solid tumor such as melanoma, head and neck, liver or kidney cancer. The chain employs TRBV7-9 and TRBJ2-7; D is uncertain. The CDR3 nucleotides read TGTGCCAGCAGTCCACCGGTTTACAGCTCCTACGAGCAGTACTTC. As protein: CASSPPVYSSYEQYF.